A selection of T cell receptor beta chains follows, all from one sample in a study of blood T cell repertoires in COVID-19. Clones were sequenced by immunoSEQ multiplex PCR, and TCRdb holds only the in-frame ones, with some missing. Among 350,000 or so clones listed, less than 90% were seen once. Sequenced sample: PBMCs or T cells enriched from blood (not recorded which). These TCRs come from a woman in her 30s who had recovered from COVID-19. CDR3s include the opening cysteine and the closing phenylalanine or tryptophan.

v_call	j_call	cdr3_aa
TRBV28	TRBJ2-3	CASSSLAGGTDTQYF
TRBV5-1	TRBJ2-1	CASSLASSGNEQFF
TRBV2	TRBJ1-5	CASSEGEGQPQHF
TRBV19	TRBJ1-3	CASRREVGGTGSGNTIYF
TRBV4-1	TRBJ1-1	CASSHLHTGLNTEAFF
TRBV27	TRBJ1-6	CASSSPTGTAYNSPLHF
TRBV19	TRBJ2-7	CASSISSEGTSEQYF
TRBV4-1	TRBJ1-2	CASSQPDRGYYGYTF
TRBV28	TRBJ1-4	CASSFVAAQRNEKLFF
TRBV4-1	TRBJ1-3	CASSQDHGRGLNDTIYF